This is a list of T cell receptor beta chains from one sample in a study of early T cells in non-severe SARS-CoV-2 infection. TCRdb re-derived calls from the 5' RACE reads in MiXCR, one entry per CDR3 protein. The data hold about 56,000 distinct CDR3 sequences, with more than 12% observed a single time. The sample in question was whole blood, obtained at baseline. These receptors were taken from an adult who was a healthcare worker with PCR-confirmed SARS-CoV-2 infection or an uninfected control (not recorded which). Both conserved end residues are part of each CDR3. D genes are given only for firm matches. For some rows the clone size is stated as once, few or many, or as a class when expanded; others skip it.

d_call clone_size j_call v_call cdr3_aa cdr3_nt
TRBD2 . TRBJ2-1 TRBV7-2 CASSLNSGGADEQFF TGTGCCAGCAGCCTCAATAGCGGGGGGGCGGATGAGCAGTTCTTC
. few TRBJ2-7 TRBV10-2 CASSAGVDYEQYF TGCGCCAGCAGTGCAGGGGTCGACTACGAGCAGTACTTC
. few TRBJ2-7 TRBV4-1 CASSQVEGYTYEQYF TGCGCCAGCAGCCAAGTTGAGGGCTATACCTACGAGCAGTACTTC
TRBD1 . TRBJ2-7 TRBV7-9 CASSRPGQGEREQYF TGTGCCAGCAGCCGCCCGGGACAGGGAGAGAGGGAGCAGTACTTC
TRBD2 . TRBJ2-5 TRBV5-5 CASSLGLAGVAETQYF TGTGCCAGCAGCTTGGGACTAGCGGGAGTAGCTGAGACCCAGTACTTC
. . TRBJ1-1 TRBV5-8 CASGTWVTEAFF TGTGCCAGCGGGACTTGGGTAACTGAAGCTTTCTTT
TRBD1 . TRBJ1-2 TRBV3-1 CASSQEPGQAYGYTF TGTGCCAGCAGCCAAGAGCCGGGACAGGCTTATGGCTACACCTTC
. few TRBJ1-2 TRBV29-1 CSVLSQGYGYTF TGCAGCGTGTTGTCTCAGGGGTATGGCTACACCTTC
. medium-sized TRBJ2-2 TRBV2 CASNRDMSGELFF TGTGCCAGCAACAGGGACATGTCCGGGGAGCTGTTTTTT
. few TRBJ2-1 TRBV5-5 CASSLEGLSSYNEQFF TGTGCCAGCAGCTTGGAGGGGTTGAGCTCCTACAATGAGCAGTTCTTC
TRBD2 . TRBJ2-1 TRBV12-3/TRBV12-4 CASSQGTSLDEQFF TGTGCCAGCAGTCAAGGGACTAGCCTAGATGAGCAGTTCTTC
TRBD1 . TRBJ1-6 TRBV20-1 CSAISTGGGSPLHF TGCAGTGCTATCAGTACAGGGGGAGGATCACCCCTCCACTTT
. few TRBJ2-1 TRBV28 CASSTPWRRSYNEQFF TGTGCCAGCAGTACCCCCTGGCGGAGATCCTACAATGAGCAGTTCTTC
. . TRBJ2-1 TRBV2 CASSEGDVNEQFF TGTGCCAGCAGTGAAGGGGACGTCAATGAGCAGTTCTTC
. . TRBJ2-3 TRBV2 CASSESFYTDTQYF TGTGCCAGCAGTGAAAGTTTTTACACAGATACGCAGTATTTT
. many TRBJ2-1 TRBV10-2 CASRSSGSSYNEQFF TGCGCCAGTAGATCCTCCGGAAGCTCCTACAATGAGCAGTTCTTC
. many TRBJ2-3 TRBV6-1 CASRRTHSTDTQYF TGTGCCAGCAGAAGGACACATAGCACAGATACGCAGTATTTT
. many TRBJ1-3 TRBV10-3 CAISPPPSGLGNTIYF TGTGCCATCAGTCCACCCCCTTCAGGCCTGGGAAACACCATATATTTT
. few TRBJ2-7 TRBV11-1 CASSPTRQIYEQYF TGTGCCAGCAGTCCCACCAGACAGATCTACGAGCAGTACTTC
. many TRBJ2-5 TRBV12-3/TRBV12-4 CASSLGQGRETQYF TGTGCCAGCAGTTTAGGGCAGGGTAGAGAGACCCAGTACTTC
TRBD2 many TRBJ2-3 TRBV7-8 CASSLAGRGDTQYF TGTGCCAGCAGCTTAGCAGGGAGGGGAGATACGCAGTATTTT
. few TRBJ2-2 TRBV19 CATSLGPGELFF TGTGCCACAAGCTTGGGGCCCGGGGAGCTGTTTTTT
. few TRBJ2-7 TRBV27 CASSEEGDGDEQYF TGTGCCAGCAGTGAGGAAGGGGATGGGGACGAGCAGTACTTC
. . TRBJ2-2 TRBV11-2 CASSHDYRSTGELFF TGTGCCAGCAGCCATGACTATAGGAGCACCGGGGAGCTGTTTTTT
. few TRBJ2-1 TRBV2 CASSEEGTPVYNEQFF TGTGCCAGCAGTGAAGAAGGGACCCCAGTTTACAATGAGCAGTTCTTC
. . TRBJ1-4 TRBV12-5 CASGLVRGGREKLFF TGTGCTAGTGGTTTGGTAAGGGGTGGGCGAGAAAAACTGTTTTTT
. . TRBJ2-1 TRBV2 CASRQQGEQFF TGTGCCAGCAGACAGCAGGGGGAGCAGTTCTTC
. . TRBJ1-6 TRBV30 CAWRISTPLHF TGTGCCTGGAGAATATCTACTCCCCTCCACTTT
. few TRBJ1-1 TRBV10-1 CASSAQGLGNTEAFF TGTGCCAGCAGTGCTCAGGGGCTGGGGAACACTGAAGCTTTCTTT
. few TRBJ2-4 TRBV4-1 CASSQAGINIQYF TGCGCCAGCAGCCAAGCGGGGATTAACATTCAGTACTTC
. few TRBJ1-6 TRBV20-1 CSANKDGQNFNSPLHF TGCAGTGCTAATAAGGATGGACAGAATTTTAATTCACCCCTCCACTTT
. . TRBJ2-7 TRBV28 CASQGHNGGSYEQYF TGTGCCAGCCAAGGGCATAACGGGGGCTCCTACGAGCAGTACTTC
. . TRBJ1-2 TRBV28 CASSPFSYRGYTF TGTGCCAGCAGCCCCTTCTCGTATCGAGGCTACACCTTC
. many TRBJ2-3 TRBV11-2 CASSRETYTDTQYF TGTGCCAGCAGCAGAGAAACCTACACAGATACGCAGTATTTT
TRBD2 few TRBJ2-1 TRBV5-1 CASSNLAGVVNNEQFF TGCGCCAGCAGCAACTTAGCGGGAGTGGTAAACAATGAGCAGTTCTTC
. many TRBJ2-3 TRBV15 CATSRGADTQYF TGTGCCACCAGCAGAGGGGCCGATACGCAGTATTTT
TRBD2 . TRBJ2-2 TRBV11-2 CASRKLAEKGTGELFF TGTGCCAGCAGAAAACTAGCGGAGAAGGGTACCGGGGAGCTGTTTTTT
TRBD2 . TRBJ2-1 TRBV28 CASIGGTSPNEQFF TGTGCCAGCATAGGGGGGACTAGCCCCAATGAGCAGTTCTTC
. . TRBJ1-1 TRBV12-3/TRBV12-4 CASSQQATNTEAFF TGTGCCAGCAGCCAACAGGCAACGAACACTGAAGCTTTCTTT
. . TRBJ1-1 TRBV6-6 CASGSQMNTEAFF TGTGCCAGCGGGTCCCAGATGAACACTGAAGCTTTCTTT
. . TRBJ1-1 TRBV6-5 CASSYVKGAEAFF TGTGCCAGCAGTTACGTCAAGGGCGCTGAAGCTTTCTTT
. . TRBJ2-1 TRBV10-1 CASSETGSSYNEQFF TGCGCCAGCAGTGAGACGGGCAGCTCCTACAATGAGCAGTTCTTC
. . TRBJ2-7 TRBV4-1 CASSQAFGTPSYEQYF TGCGCCAGCAGCCAAGCCTTCGGGACGCCATCCTACGAGCAGTACTTC
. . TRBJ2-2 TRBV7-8 CASSLPPRATGELFF TGTGCCAGCAGCTTGCCTCCCCGAGCGACCGGGGAGCTGTTTTTT
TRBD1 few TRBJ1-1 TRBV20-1 CSAFPGLAQGVNTEAFF TGCAGTGCTTTTCCCGGACTCGCCCAGGGGGTGAACACTGAAGCTTTCTTT
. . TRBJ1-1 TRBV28 CASSFPVSTEAFF TGTGCCAGCAGTTTCCCGGTCAGCACTGAAGCTTTCTTT
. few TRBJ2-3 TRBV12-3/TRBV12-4 CASRRGLSTDTQYF TGTGCCAGCAGACGTGGACTTTCCACAGATACGCAGTATTTT
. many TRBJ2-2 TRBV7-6 CASSLSGAMAGELFF TGTGCCAGCAGCTTATCCGGGGCGATGGCCGGGGAGCTGTTTTTT
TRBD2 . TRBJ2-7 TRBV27 CASRTGTSGSYEQYF TGTGCCAGCAGGACAGGGACTAGCGGGAGTTACGAGCAGTACTTC
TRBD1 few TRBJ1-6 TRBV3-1 CASSLRDSNSPLHF TGTGCCAGCAGCCTCCGGGACAGTAATTCACCCCTCCACTTT